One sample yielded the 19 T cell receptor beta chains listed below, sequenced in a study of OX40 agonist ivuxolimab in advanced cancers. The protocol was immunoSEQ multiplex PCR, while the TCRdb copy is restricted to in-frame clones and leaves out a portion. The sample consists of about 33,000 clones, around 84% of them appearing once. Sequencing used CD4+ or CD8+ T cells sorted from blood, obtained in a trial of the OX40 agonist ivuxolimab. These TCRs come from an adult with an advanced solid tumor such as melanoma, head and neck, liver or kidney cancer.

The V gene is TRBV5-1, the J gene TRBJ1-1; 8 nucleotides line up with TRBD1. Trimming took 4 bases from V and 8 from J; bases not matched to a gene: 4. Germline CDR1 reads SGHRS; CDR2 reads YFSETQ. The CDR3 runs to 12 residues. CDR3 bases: TGCGCCAGCAGCCCCGGACAGGGCGAAGCTTTCTTT. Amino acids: CASSPGQGEAFF.

Written as DNA, the CDR3 is TGTGCCAGCAGTCGCGATGCGAGTGATTGCGAGCAGTACTTC. Translation: CASSRDASDCEQYF. V usage is TRBV28 and J usage is TRBJ2-7; D ambiguous. Germline lookup yields CDR1 MDHEN and CDR2 SYDVKM. With 5 bases removed from V and 6 bases from J, the gap between germline ends came to 17 bases. This CDR3 region has 14 residues.

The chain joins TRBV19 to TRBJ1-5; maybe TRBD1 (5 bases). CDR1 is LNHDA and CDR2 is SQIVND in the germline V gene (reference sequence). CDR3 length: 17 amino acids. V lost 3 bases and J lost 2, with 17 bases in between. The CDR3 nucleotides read TGTGCCAGTAGTATTCTTCCCAGGGCTGGGGGCAATCAGCCCCAGCATTTT. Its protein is CASSILPRAGGNQPQHF.

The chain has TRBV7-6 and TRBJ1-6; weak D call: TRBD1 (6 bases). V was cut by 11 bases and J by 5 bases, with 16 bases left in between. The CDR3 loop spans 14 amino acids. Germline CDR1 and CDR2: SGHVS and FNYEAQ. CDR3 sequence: CASGGGADNSPLHF. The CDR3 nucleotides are TGTGCCTCCGGAGGGGGGGCGGATAATTCACCCCTCCACTTT.

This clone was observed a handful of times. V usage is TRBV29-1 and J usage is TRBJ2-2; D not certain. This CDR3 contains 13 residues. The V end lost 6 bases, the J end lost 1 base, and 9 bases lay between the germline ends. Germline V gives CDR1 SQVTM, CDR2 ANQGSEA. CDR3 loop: CSVLDGNTGELFF. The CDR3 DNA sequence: TGCAGCGTCTTAGACGGGAACACCGGGGAGCTGTTTTTT.

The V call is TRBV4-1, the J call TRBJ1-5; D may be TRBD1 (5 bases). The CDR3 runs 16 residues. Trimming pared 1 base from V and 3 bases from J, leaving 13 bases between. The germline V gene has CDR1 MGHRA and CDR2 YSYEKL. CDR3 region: CASSQGDLGPNQPQHF. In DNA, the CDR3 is TGCGCCAGCAGCCAAGGGGACCTGGGGCCCAATCAGCCCCAGCATTTT.

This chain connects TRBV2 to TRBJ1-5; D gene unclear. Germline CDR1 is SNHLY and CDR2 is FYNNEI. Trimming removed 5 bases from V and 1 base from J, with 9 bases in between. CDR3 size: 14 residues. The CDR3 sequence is CASSLALSNQPQHF. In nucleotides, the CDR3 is TGTGCCAGCAGTTTAGCGTTGAGCAATCAGCCCCAGCATTTT.

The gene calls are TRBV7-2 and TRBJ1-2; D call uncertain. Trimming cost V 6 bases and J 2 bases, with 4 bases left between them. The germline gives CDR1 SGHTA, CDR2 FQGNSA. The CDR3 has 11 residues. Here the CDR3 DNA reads TGTGCCAGCAGTACCAACTATGGCTACACCTTC. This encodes CASSTNYGYTF.

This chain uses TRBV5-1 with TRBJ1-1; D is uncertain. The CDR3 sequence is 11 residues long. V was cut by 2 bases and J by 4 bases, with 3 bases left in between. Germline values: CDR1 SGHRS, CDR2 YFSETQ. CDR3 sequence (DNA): TGCGCCAGCAGCTTCGGCACTGAAGCTTTCTTT. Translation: CASSFGTEAFF.

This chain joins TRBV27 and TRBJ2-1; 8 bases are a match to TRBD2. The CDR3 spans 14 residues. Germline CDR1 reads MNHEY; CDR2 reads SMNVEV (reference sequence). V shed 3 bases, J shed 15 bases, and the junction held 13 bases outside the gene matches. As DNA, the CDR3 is TGTGCCAGCAGTTTGAGACGGGGGGGCCAGAATGCGTTCTTC. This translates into CASSLRRGGQNAFF.

CDR3 sequence reads: CASSFTSYNEQFF. Written as DNA, the CDR3 is TGTGCCAGCAGTTTTACCTCCTACAATGAGCAGTTCTTC. The chain uses TRBV27 and TRBJ2-1, with no clear D. The CDR3 totals 13 residues. V dropped 3 bases and J dropped 0 bases, with 3 bases sitting between them. Germline V CDR1 and CDR2: MNHEY, SMNVEV (reference sequence).

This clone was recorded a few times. Here the CDR3 reads CASILSGAYSYEQYF. In DNA, the CDR3 is TGTGCCAGCATTCTGAGCGGGGCGTACTCCTACGAGCAGTACTTC. The chain combines TRBV28 with TRBJ2-7, with 7 bases fitting TRBD2. J gave up 0 bases and V 7 bases, and 9 bases lay outside the gene matches. Germline V gene data show CDR1 as MDHEN and CDR2 as SYDVKM. The CDR3 loop spans 15 amino acids.

The CDR3 DNA reads TGCAGCGTTGAAGAGGTCAGCTACAATGAGCAGTTCTTC. Amino acids: CSVEEVSYNEQFF. The rearrangement links TRBV29-1 to TRBJ2-1, with D unclear. The CDR3 is made up of 13 amino acids. With 0 bases removed from V and 3 bases from J, the gap between germline ends came to 6 bases. Germline assignment: CDR1 SQVTM and CDR2 ANQGSEA.

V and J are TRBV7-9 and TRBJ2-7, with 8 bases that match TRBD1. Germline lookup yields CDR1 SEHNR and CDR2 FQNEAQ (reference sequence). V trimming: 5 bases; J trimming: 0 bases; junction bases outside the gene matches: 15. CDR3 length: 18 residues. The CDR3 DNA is TGTGCCAGCAGCCCTAGCAGTTGGCAGGGGGCCGGCTCCTACGAGCAGTACTTC. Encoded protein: CASSPSSWQGAGSYEQYF.

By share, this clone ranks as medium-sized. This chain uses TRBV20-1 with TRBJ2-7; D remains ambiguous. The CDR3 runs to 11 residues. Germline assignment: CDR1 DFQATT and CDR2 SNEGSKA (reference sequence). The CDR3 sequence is CSARAGYEQYF. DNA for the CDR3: TGCAGCGCAAGGGCAGGCTACGAGCAGTACTTC.

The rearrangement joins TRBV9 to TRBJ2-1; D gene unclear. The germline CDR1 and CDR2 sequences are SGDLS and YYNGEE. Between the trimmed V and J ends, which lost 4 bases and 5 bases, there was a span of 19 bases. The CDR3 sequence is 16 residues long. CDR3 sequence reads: CASSSKYSSPHNEQFF. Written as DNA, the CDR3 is TGTGCCAGCAGCTCCAAATACAGCTCCCCTCACAATGAGCAGTTCTTC.

The CDR3, as DNA: TGTGCCACCAGCAGAGATGACGGCGGCCACGAGCAGTACTTC. Translated: CATSRDDGGHEQYF. This chain links TRBV15 with TRBJ2-7, with D hard to call. The V gene lost 0 bases and the J gene lost 5 bases, with 11 bases spanning the gap. This CDR3 region has 14 residues. Germline CDR1 is LNHNV and CDR2 is YYDKDF (reference sequence).

The CDR3 DNA follows: TGTGCCAGCACTCGACTAGCGGGGGGGCCGGAAGAGCAGTACTTC. It translates to CASTRLAGGPEEQYF. The chain couples TRBV6-6 to TRBJ2-7; 14 bases agree with TRBD2. The CDR3 runs to 15 residues. Germline CDR1 and CDR2: MNHNY and SVGAGI (reference sequence). Unmatched junction bases numbered 9, after V lost 7 bases and J lost 7 bases.

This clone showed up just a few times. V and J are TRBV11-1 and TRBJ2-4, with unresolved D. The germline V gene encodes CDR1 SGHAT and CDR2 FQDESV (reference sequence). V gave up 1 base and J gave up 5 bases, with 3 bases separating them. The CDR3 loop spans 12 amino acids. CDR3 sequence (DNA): TGTGCCAGCAGCTTAGTTGAAAACATTCAGTACTTC. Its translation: CASSLVENIQYF.